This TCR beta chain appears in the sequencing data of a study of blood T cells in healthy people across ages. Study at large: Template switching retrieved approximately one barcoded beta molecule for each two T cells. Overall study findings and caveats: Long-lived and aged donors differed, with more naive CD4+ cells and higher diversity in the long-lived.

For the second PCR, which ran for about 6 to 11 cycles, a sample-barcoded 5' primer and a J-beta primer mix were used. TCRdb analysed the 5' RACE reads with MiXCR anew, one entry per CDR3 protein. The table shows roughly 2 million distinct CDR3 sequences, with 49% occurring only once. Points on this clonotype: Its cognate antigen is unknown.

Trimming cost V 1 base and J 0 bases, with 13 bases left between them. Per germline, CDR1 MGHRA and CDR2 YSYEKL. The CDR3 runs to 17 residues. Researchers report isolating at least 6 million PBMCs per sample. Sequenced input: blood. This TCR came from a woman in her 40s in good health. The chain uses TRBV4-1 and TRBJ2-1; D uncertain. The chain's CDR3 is CASSQGGPSASYNEQFF. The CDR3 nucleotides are TGCGCCAGCAGCCAAGGGGGTCCATCGGCCTCCTACAATGAGCAGTTCTTC.